A selection of T cell receptor beta chains follows, all from one sample in a study of human T cells and chemical hapten exposure. TCRdb independently ran MiXCR on the RACE reads; one entry per CDR3 protein. The sample lists some 65,000 distinct CDR3 sequences; approximately 6.5% were seen once. Sequencing used whole blood. These receptors were collected from a female donor in good health. Some clones in this sample may be carry-over from other donors' samples. The CDR3 runs from the conserved cysteine through the conserved F or W. The D gene is left open where the match is weak. The size of a clone is reported for some rows only, either as once, few or many, or as a class for expanded clones.

V	size	D	CDR3
TRBV6-1	many	TRBD1	CASSSQGESADTQYF
TRBV7-3	few	TRBD1	CASSFRGTGLSGANVLTF
TRBV25-1	many	TRBD1	CALLDRSNQPQHF
TRBV27	.	TRBD1	CASRRQGSNYGYTF
TRBV20-1	few	.	CSATIRHNEQFF
TRBV28	.	.	CASSSSPNEAFF
TRBV27	few	.	CASSRRETNTGELFF
TRBV6-5	.	.	CASRPAASSYEQYF
TRBV28	.	.	CASSPPTGRSYEQYF
TRBV2	many	TRBD1	CASTRGQGYYEKLFF
TRBV19	.	.	CASNFQPQHF
TRBV30	.	.	CAWRWGARDTQYF
TRBV4-3	many	.	CASSQDTQGSGYTF
TRBV6-5	.	.	CASSYQGPTGARQETQYF
TRBV7-2	few	.	CASSLVTATYEQYF
TRBV12-5	many	TRBD2	CASGFASGTREYEQYF
TRBV7-8	.	TRBD1	CASSFGQDYEQYF
TRBV10-3	.	TRBD2	CAISDRSAGESSYNEQFF
TRBV19	.	.	CASSRLGLANEQYF
TRBV19	few	.	CASRETPKGEQFF
TRBV2	.	TRBD2	CASRGLVLSTDTQYF
TRBV29-1	few	TRBD2	CSVENLGLAWAQYF
TRBV6-5	many	TRBD1	CASSYSTGTGANVLTF
TRBV20-1	many	TRBD2	CSARGLAGYNEQFF
TRBV5-5	few	.	CASSLEGGELFF
TRBV20-1	.	.	CSASGGTDTQYF
TRBV5-1	many	TRBD1	CASQGQAGEKLFF
TRBV28	.	.	CASSLPLPVTVGQYF
TRBV29-1	many	.	CSVGGSTYEQYF
TRBV7-9	.	.	CASSPLRGAKAKNIQYF
TRBV2	few	.	CASSKGMNTEAFF
TRBV29-1	many	TRBD2	CSGLADNTGELFF
TRBV29-1	many	.	CSVVGERSPRPEQFF
TRBV29-1	many	TRBD1	CSVGRDRGETQYF
TRBV7-9	.	.	CASFLWPSQRKETQYF
TRBV24-1	few	TRBD1	CATSDKKGQGSMPADTQYF
TRBV7-2	many	TRBD2	CASSLLFRTSEQFF
TRBV3-1	many	TRBD2	CASTMRRGGRITYEQYF
TRBV6-2/TRBV6-3	many	TRBD1	CASLGQGPKQFF
TRBV15	few	.	CATSRGRDQPQHF
TRBV6-6	many	TRBD1	CASSLQGEVTEAFF
TRBV10-2	many	TRBD2	CASRGLAGAPYNEQFF
TRBV2	many	.	CASIKESSYNEQFF
TRBV19	few	.	CASSISATNEKLFF
TRBV28	many	TRBD2	CASSSTSVGEQFF
TRBV5-1	few	TRBD1	CASSGGQGFETQYF
TRBV28	many	.	CASSNWRAAEAFF
TRBV18	.	.	CASSPTQGRADTQYF
TRBV6-1	few	.	CASSEDLWSPLHF